This T cell receptor beta chain was sequenced during a study of Graves' ophthalmopathy and Graves' hyperthyroidism. The table lists this clonotype with many counts. Amplified TCR beta CDR3 regions were obtained using RNA transcripts as template. The first round was an RT-PCR with HTBI primers, and the second round was a multiplex PCR. TCRdb reprocessed the multiplex PCR reads with MiXCR, giving one entry per CDR3 protein. The sample records about 380,000 distinct CDR3 sequences, 15% being singletons. The CDR3 is 17 amino acids. The germline V gene encodes CDR1 SGHAT and CDR2 FQNNGV. The V segment lost 5 bases and the J segment 2 bases; nucleotides outside the gene matches: 12.

The receptor was isolated from a woman younger than 30 with stable Graves' hyperthyroidism. Sequencing used peripheral blood. This rearrangement joins TRBV11-2 to TRBJ1-3; 7 bases fit TRBD1. The CDR3 sequence is CASSDRQGTFAGNTIYF. Here the CDR3 DNA reads TGTGCCAGCAGCGACCGACAGGGAACGTTTGCTGGAAACACCATATATTTT. Complete variable domain (other parts from reference TRBV11-2 and TRBJ1-3): EAGVAQSPRYKIIEKRQSVAFWCNPISGHATLYWYQQILGQGPKLLIQFQNNGVVDDSQLPKDRFSAERLKGVDSTLKIQPAKLEDSAVYLCASSDRQGTFAGNTIYFGEGSWLTVV.